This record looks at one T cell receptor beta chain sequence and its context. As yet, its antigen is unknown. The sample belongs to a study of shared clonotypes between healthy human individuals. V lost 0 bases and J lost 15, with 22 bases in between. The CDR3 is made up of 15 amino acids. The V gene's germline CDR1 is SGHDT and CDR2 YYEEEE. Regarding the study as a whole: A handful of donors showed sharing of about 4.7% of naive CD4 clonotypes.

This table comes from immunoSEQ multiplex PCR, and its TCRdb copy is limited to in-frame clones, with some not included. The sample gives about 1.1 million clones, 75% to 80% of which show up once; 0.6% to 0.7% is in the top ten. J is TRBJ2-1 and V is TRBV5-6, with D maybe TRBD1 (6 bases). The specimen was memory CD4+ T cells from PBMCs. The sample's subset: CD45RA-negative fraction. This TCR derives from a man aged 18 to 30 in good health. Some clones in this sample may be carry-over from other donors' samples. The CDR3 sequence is CASSLVSSGVTSGFF. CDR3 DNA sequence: TGTGCCAGCAGCTTGGTTTCGTCAGGGGTGACCTCGGGGTTCTTC.